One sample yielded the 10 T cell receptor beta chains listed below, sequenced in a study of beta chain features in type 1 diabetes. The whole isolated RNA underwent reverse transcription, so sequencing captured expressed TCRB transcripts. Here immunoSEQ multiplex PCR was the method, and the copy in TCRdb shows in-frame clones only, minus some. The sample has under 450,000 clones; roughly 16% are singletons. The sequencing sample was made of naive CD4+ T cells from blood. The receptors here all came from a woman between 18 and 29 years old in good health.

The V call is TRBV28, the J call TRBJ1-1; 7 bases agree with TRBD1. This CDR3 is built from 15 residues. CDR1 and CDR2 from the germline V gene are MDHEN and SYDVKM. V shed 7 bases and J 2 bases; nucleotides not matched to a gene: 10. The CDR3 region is CASISKEGANTEAFF. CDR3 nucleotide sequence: TGTGCCAGCATAAGTAAGGAGGGGGCTAACACTGAAGCTTTCTTT.

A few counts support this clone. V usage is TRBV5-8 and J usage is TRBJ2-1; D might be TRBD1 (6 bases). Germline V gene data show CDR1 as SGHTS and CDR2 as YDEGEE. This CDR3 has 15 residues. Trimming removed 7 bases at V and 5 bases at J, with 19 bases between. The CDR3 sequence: CASPRQAIMNNEQFF. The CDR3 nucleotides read TGTGCCAGCCCTCGACAGGCTATAATGAACAATGAGCAGTTCTTC.

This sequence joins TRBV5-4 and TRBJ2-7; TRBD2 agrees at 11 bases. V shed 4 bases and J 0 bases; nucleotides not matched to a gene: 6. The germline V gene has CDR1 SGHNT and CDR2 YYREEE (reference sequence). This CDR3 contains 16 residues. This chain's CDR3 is CASSRRLAGTSYEQYF. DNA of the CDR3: TGTGCCAGCAGCCGACGACTAGCGGGGACCTCCTACGAGCAGTACTTC.

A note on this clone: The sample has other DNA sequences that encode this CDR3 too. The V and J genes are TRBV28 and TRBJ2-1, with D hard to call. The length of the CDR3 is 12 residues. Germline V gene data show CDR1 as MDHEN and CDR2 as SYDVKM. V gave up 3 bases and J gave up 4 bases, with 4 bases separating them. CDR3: CASSFGYNEQFF. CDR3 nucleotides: TGTGCCAGCAGTTTCGGTTACAATGAGCAGTTCTTC.

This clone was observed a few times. For the CDR3, the DNA is TGTGCCAGCAGCAAACATACGTCAGCCGGGACTGAAGCTTTCTTT. This gives the protein CASSKHTSAGTEAFF. The rearrangement joins TRBV9 to TRBJ1-1; no firm D call. This CDR3 contains 15 residues. Germline values: CDR1 SGDLS, CDR2 YYNGEE. Trimming removed 4 bases at V and 5 bases at J, with 18 bases between.

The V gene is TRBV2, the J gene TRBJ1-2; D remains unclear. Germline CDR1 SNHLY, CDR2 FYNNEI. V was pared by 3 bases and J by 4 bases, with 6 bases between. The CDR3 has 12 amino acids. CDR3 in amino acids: CASSDPVYGYTF. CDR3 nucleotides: TGTGCCAGCAGTGACCCAGTCTATGGCTACACCTTC.

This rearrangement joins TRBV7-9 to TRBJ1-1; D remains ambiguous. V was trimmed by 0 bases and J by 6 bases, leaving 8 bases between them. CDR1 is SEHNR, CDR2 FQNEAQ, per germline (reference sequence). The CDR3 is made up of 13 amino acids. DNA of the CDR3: TGTGCCAGCAGCTTAGCTCTGAGGGCTGAAGCTTTCTTT. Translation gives CASSLALRAEAFF.

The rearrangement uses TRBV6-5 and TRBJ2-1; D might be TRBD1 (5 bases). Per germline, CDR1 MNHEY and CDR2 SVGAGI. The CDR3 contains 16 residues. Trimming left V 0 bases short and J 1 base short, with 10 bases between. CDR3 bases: TGTGCCAGCAGTTACTCTGGGGCGGCGTCCTACAATGAGCAGTTCTTC. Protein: CASSYSGAASYNEQFF.

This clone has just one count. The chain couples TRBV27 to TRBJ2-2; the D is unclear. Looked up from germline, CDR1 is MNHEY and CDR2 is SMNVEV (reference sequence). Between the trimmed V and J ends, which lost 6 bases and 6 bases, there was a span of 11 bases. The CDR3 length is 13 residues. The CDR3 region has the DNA TGTGCCAGCAGAGAGCGTACGGCCGGGGAGCTGTTTTTT. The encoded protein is CASRERTAGELFF.

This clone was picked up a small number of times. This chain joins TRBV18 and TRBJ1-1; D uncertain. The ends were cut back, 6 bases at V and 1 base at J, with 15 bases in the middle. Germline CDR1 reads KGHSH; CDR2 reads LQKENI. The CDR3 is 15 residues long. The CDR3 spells CASSQDRLANTEAFF. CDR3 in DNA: TGTGCCAGCTCCCAGGATCGGCTCGCGAACACTGAAGCTTTCTTT.